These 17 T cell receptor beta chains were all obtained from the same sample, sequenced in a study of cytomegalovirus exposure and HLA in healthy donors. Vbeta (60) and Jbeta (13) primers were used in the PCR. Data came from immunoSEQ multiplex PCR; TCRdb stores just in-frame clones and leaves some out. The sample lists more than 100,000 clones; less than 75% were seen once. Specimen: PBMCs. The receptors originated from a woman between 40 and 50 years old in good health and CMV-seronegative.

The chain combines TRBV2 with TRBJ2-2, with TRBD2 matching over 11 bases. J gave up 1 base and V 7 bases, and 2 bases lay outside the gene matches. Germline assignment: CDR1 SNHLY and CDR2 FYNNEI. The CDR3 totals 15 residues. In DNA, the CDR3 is TGTGCCAGCACCGGACTAGCGGGGAACACCGGGGAGCTGTTTTTT. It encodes CASTGLAGNTGELFF.

The CDR3 DNA reads TGTGCCAGCAGTTTAACCCAGGGGGCGAAGACCCAGTACTTC. It encodes CASSLTQGAKTQYF. The chain links TRBV28 to TRBJ2-5, with 8 bases aligning to TRBD1. CDR3 length equals 14 residues. Trimming cost V 2 bases and J 6 bases; bases outside gene matches: 5. CDR1 is MDHEN and CDR2 is SYDVKM in the germline V gene. Filled out from reference TRBV28 and TRBJ2-5, the complete variable domain reads DVKVTQSSRYLVKRTGEKVFLECVQDMDHENMFWYRQDPGLGLRLIYFSYDVKMKEKGDIPEGYSVSREKKERFSLILESASTNQTSMYLCASSLTQGAKTQYFGPGTRLLVL.

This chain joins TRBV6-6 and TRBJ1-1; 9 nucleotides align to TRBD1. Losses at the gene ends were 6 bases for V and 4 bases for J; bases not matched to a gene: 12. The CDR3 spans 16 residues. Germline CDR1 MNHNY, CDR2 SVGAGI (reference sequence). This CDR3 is CASSRGTGRSVTEAFF. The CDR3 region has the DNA TGTGCCAGCAGCCGAGGGACAGGGCGGTCTGTCACTGAAGCTTTCTTT.

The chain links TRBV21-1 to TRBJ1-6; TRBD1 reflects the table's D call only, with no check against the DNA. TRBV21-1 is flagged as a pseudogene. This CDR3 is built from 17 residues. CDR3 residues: CASSKARSGTWGSPLHF. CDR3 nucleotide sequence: TGTGCCAGCAGCAAAGCGAGATCTGGGACATGGGGTTCACCCCTCCACTTT.

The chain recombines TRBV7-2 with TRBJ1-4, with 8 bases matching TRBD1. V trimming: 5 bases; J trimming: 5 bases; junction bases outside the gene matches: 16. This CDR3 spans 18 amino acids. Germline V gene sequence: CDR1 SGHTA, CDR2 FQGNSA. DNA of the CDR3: TGTGCCAGCAGCCCCGGGACAGGCTCCCGGGCGCGGAATGAAAAACTGTTTTTT. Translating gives CASSPGTGSRARNEKLFF.

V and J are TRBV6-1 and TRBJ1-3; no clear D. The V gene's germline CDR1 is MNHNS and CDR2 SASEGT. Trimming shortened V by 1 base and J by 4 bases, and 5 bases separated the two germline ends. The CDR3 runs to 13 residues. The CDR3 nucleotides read TGTGCCAGCAGTGAAGAACAGGGAAACACCATATATTTT. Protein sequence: CASSEEQGNTIYF.

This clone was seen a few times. CDR3 in amino acids: CASSLAGGGFYEQYF. DNA for the CDR3: TGCGCCAGCAGCTTGGCCGGGGGGGGGTTTTACGAGCAGTACTTC. V is TRBV5-1 and J is TRBJ2-7; TRBD2 matches 8 bases. The ends lost 0 bases at V and 4 bases at J; junction bases unmatched: 6. This CDR3 has 15 residues. Germline CDR1 SGHRS, CDR2 YFSETQ.

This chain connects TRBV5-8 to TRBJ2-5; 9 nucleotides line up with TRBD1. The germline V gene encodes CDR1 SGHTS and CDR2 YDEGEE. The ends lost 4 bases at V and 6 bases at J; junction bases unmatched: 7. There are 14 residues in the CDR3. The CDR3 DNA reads TGTGCCAGCAGCCCGCAGACAGGGGGAAAGACCCAGTACTTC. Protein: CASSPQTGGKTQYF.

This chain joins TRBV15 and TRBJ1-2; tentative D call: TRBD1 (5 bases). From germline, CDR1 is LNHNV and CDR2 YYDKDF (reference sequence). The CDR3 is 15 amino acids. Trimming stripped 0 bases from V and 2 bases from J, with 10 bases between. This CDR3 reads CATSRDRRGNYGYTF. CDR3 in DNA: TGTGCCACCAGCAGAGATAGGCGGGGGAACTATGGCTACACCTTC.

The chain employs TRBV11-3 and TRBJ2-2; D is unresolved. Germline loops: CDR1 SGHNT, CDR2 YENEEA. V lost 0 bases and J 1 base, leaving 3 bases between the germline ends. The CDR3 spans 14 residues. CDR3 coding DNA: TGTGCCAGCAGCTTAGACTGGAACACCGGGGAGCTGTTTTTT. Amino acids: CASSLDWNTGELFF.

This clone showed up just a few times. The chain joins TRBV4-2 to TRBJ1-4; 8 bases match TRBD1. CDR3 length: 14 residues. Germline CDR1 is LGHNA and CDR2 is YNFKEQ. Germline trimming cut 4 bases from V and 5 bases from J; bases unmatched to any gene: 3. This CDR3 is CASSPDRGNEKLFF. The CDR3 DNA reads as TGTGCCAGCAGCCCTGACAGGGGAAATGAAAAACTGTTTTTT.

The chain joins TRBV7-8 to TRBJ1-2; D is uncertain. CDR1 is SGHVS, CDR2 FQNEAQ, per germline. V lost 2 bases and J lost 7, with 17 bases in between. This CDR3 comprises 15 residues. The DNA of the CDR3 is TGTGCCAGCAGCTTACTCGCCCCAGGAGGAGCTGGCTACACCTTC. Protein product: CASSLLAPGGAGYTF. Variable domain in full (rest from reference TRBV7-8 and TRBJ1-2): GAGVSQSPRYKVAKRGQDVALRCDPISGHVSLFWYQQALGQGPEFLTYFQNEAQLDKSGLPSDRFFAERPEGSVSTLKIQRTQQEDSAVYLCASSLLAPGGAGYTFGSGTRLTVV.

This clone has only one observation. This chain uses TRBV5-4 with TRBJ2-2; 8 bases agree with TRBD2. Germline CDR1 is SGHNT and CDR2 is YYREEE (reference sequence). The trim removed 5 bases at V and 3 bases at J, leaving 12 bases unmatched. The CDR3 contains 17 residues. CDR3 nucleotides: TGTGCCAGCAGGGGTACGACTAGCGAGGGGGACACCGGGGAGCTGTTTTTT. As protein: CASRGTTSEGDTGELFF. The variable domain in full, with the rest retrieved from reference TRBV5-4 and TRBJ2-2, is ETGVTQSPTHLIKTRGQQVTLRCSSQSGHNTVSWYQQALGQGPQFIFQYYREEENGRGNFPPRFSGLQFPNYSSELNVNALELDDSALYLCASRGTTSEGDTGELFFGEGSRLTVL.

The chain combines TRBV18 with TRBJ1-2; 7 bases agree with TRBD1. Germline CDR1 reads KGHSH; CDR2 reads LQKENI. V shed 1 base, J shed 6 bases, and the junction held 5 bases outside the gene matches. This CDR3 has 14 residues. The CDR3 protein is CASSPQQGLHGYTF. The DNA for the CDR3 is TGTGCCAGCTCACCACAACAGGGGCTTCATGGCTACACCTTC.

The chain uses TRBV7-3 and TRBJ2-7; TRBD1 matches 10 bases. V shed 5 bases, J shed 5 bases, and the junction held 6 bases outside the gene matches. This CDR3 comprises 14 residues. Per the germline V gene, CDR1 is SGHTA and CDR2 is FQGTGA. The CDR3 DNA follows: TGTGCCAGCAGCATAGGGGGACAGGGGAACGAGCAGTACTTC. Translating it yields CASSIGGQGNEQYF.

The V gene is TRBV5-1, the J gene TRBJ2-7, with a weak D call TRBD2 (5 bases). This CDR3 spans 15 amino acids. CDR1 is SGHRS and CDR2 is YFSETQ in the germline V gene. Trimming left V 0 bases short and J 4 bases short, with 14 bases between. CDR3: CASSLAPGTSYEQYF. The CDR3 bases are TGCGCCAGCAGCTTGGCGCCGGGAACCTCATACGAGCAGTACTTC.

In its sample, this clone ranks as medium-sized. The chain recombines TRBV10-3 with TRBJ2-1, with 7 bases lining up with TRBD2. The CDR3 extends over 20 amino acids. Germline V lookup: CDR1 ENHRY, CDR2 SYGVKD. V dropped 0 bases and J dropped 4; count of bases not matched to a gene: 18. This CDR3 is CAISESGLAEILLRYNEQFF. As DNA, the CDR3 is TGTGCCATCAGTGAGTCCGGGCTAGCGGAGATCCTTTTAAGATACAATGAGCAGTTCTTC.